The T cell receptor (beta chain) described here comes from a study of blood T cell repertoires in COVID-19. Study-level information: Italy, Spain and the United States were the sources of the convalescent and acute COVID-19 samples. T cells, B-cell-depleted T cells, or PBMCs supplied cDNA or gDNA.

As processed by the authors: Scientists estimated how many nucleated cells there were by amplifying reference gene primers. TCRdb keeps only in-frame clones here, not all; method: immunoSEQ multiplex PCR. Clone size and V and J calls were adopted from that table, with D and trimming inferred from the DNA. Of 180,000 or so clones in the sample, around 80% are singletons; the top ten hold 14%. Trimming left V 5 bases short and J 10 bases short, with 20 bases between. The CDR3 runs 14 residues. In germline, CDR1 is LNHDA, CDR2 SQIVND (reference sequence). V usage is TRBV19 and J usage is TRBJ1-1; D perhaps matches TRBD1 (5 bases). The TCR originated in a woman aged 70 to 79 with COVID-19, enrolled during active disease. Sequenced sample: peripheral blood. CDR3 bases: TGTGCCAGTAGTTCGCCTCGACAGTCTCCTGGAGCTTTCTTT. Protein: CASSSPRQSPGAFF.